Listed below are T cell receptor beta chains from one sample, sequenced in a study of T cells after yellow fever vaccination. TCRdb recomputed calls from the 5' RACE reads with MiXCR, one row per CDR3 protein. The sample shows around 50,000 distinct CDR3 sequences, more than 6% of them seen only once. The sample in question was PBMCs, either bulk or a sorted T-cell subset (CD4+, CD8+, memory, or dextramer-sorted; not recorded which), obtained 45 days after the yellow fever booster vaccination. These receptors were collected from a man younger than 45 who received the YFV17D yellow fever vaccine. Each CDR3 is given with its conserved first and last residue. Where a row states a size, it is once, few, many or the class of an expanded clone; other rows omit it.

v_call: TRBV20-1
clone_size: -
j_call: TRBJ2-5
cdr3_aa: CSASPGTGLGETQYF

v_call: TRBV15
clone_size: few
j_call: TRBJ2-1
cdr3_aa: CATSRDGPRRFF

v_call: TRBV2
clone_size: many
j_call: TRBJ1-5
cdr3_aa: CASSGGTNSNQPQHF

v_call: TRBV12-3/TRBV12-4
clone_size: many
j_call: TRBJ2-5
cdr3_aa: CASTLRAGTQYF

v_call: TRBV24-1
clone_size: -
j_call: TRBJ2-1
cdr3_aa: CATSDHELSNEQFF

v_call: TRBV6-1
clone_size: -
j_call: TRBJ2-2
cdr3_aa: CASSLPGLNTGELFF

v_call: TRBV2
clone_size: few
j_call: TRBJ2-7
cdr3_aa: CASRDSTQGAGEGYEQYF

v_call: TRBV12-3/TRBV12-4
clone_size: many
j_call: TRBJ2-7
cdr3_aa: CASSDSGAAPCFDGEQYF

v_call: TRBV7-2
clone_size: many
j_call: TRBJ2-1
cdr3_aa: CASSFGAGVYNEQFF

v_call: TRBV28
clone_size: many
j_call: TRBJ1-1
cdr3_aa: CASSTAPPNTEAFF

v_call: TRBV5-1
clone_size: few
j_call: TRBJ2-5
cdr3_aa: CASSQNTGYQETQYF

v_call: TRBV5-4
clone_size: -
j_call: TRBJ2-7
cdr3_aa: CASSPGLAGNYEQYF

v_call: TRBV28
clone_size: -
j_call: TRBJ1-2
cdr3_aa: CASSLPGVGYGYTF

v_call: TRBV11-1
clone_size: many
j_call: TRBJ2-7
cdr3_aa: CASSQGWDRRDNSYEQYF

v_call: TRBV4-3
clone_size: -
j_call: TRBJ2-7
cdr3_aa: CASSQVPPGQGAYEQYF

v_call: TRBV29-1
clone_size: -
j_call: TRBJ2-5
cdr3_aa: CSGGRHETQYF

v_call: TRBV5-1
clone_size: many
j_call: TRBJ2-2
cdr3_aa: CASSLGTTTGELFF

v_call: TRBV29-1
clone_size: many
j_call: TRBJ2-7
cdr3_aa: CSVVGTNYEQYF

v_call: TRBV29-1
clone_size: many
j_call: TRBJ2-6
cdr3_aa: CSVVQGSSGANVLTF

v_call: TRBV5-1
clone_size: few
j_call: TRBJ2-7
cdr3_aa: CASSPWTGNEQYF

v_call: TRBV5-6
clone_size: many
j_call: TRBJ2-1
cdr3_aa: CASSPSPGTGSHNEQFF

v_call: TRBV7-2
clone_size: -
j_call: TRBJ2-5
cdr3_aa: CASSLRDRARETQYF

v_call: TRBV20-1
clone_size: few
j_call: TRBJ2-5
cdr3_aa: CSALLATQYF

v_call: TRBV20-1
clone_size: few
j_call: TRBJ2-7
cdr3_aa: CSARGLPSGSYEQYF

v_call: TRBV12-3/TRBV12-4
clone_size: many
j_call: TRBJ2-1
cdr3_aa: CASSDLSGGDEQFF

v_call: TRBV12-3/TRBV12-4
clone_size: many
j_call: TRBJ1-1
cdr3_aa: CASSRWGTEAFF

v_call: TRBV7-8
clone_size: -
j_call: TRBJ2-1
cdr3_aa: CASSLDSAGAYNEQFF

v_call: TRBV12-3/TRBV12-4
clone_size: many
j_call: TRBJ2-1
cdr3_aa: CASRPPGLAGDEQFF

v_call: TRBV6-2/TRBV6-3
clone_size: -
j_call: TRBJ2-6
cdr3_aa: CASGTGVSGANVLTF

v_call: TRBV10-3
clone_size: many
j_call: TRBJ2-1
cdr3_aa: CAISAGTSGTNEQFF

v_call: TRBV27
clone_size: many
j_call: TRBJ2-3
cdr3_aa: CASSWASDFTDTQYF

v_call: TRBV7-8
clone_size: few
j_call: TRBJ1-1
cdr3_aa: CASSLDAGVRAFF

v_call: TRBV12-3/TRBV12-4
clone_size: few
j_call: TRBJ2-3
cdr3_aa: CASSFGPGLAGSSTDTQYF